This T cell receptor (beta chain) was sequenced in a study of radiotherapy plus CTLA-4 blockade in lung cancer. Study-wide findings and caveats: TCR clones from tumors expanded in blood after radiotherapy plus ipilimumab.

The repertoire was sequenced with immunoSEQ multiplex PCR; TCRdb's copy has only in-frame clones and lacks some. The repertoire holds some 48,000 clones, with approximately 86% as singletons. Germline V gene data show CDR1 as LGHNT and CDR2 as FRNRAP. The CDR3 has 13 amino acids. V lost 2 bases, J lost 5 bases, and 9 bases lay in between. Focal radiation with ipilimumab CTLA-4 blockade was given to patients with chemo-refractory metastatic non-small-cell lung cancer. On this clone: Antigen: not known.

The chain recombines TRBV12-5 with TRBJ1-2; no clear D. The sequenced sample was peripheral blood, obtained from a patient treated with radiotherapy plus ipilimumab. This TCR was recovered from a human donor with non-small cell lung cancer that progressed on radiotherapy plus ipilimumab. Some clones in this sample may be carry-over from other donors' samples. This CDR3 is CASGLKYPYGYTF. DNA for the CDR3: TGTGCTAGTGGTTTGAAATATCCTTATGGCTACACCTTC.